Shown below are 21 T cell receptor beta chains from a single sample sequenced in a study of cytomegalovirus exposure and HLA in healthy donors. Researchers ran the PCR with 60 Vbeta and 13 Jbeta primers. The data were produced by immunoSEQ multiplex PCR, yet TCRdb's version contains in-frame clones alone and is incomplete. The data show under 20,000 clones, roughly 80% seen once. Sequenced material: PBMCs. The receptors here all came from a human donor in good health.

The chain is built from TRBV7-9 and TRBJ1-6, with TRBD1 identical over 7 bases. Trimming cost V 10 bases and J 5 bases; bases outside gene matches: 8. The CDR3 sequence is 14 residues long. Germline V gene lookup returns CDR1 SEHNR and CDR2 FQNEAQ (reference sequence). In DNA form, the CDR3 reads TGTGCCACCGTCCTGGGACAGAATAATTCACCCCTCCACTTT. This codes for CATVLGQNNSPLHF.

The chain employs TRBV6-1 and TRBJ1-2; D is unclear. V lost 0 bases and J lost 4, with 9 bases in between. CDR1 and CDR2 from the germline V gene are MNHNS and SASEGT. The CDR3 contains 14 residues. The CDR3 spells CASSEAGSLYGYTF. The CDR3 nucleotides are TGTGCCAGCAGTGAAGCGGGGAGCCTCTATGGCTACACCTTC.

The J gene is TRBJ2-3, the V gene TRBV7-2; D unclear. Germline CDR1 reads SGHTA; CDR2 reads FQGNSA. V lost 1 base and J lost 4, with 12 bases in between. This CDR3 region has 15 residues. The CDR3 DNA is TGTGCCAGCAGCTTAGGTAGGCGGAGAGCAGATACGCAGTATTTT. It specifies CASSLGRRRADTQYF. The variable domain in full, with the rest retrieved from reference TRBV7-2 and TRBJ2-3, is GAGVSQSPSNKVTEKGKDVELRCDPISGHTALYWYRQSLGQGLEFLIYFQGNSAPDKSGLPSDRFSAERTGGSVSTLTIQRTQQEDSAVYLCASSLGRRRADTQYFGPGTRLTVL.

The chain carries TRBV7-2 and TRBJ1-2, with D hard to call. Trimming removed 7 bases from V and 4 bases from J, with 16 bases in between. Germline loops: CDR1 SGHTA, CDR2 FQGNSA. The CDR3 extends over 14 amino acids. CDR3 loop: CASTLEVAVYGYTF. CDR3 nucleotide sequence: TGTGCCAGCACCCTGGAGGTGGCGGTCTATGGCTACACCTTC.

The rearrangement uses TRBV4-1 and TRBJ2-5, with 7 bases fitting TRBD1. J was trimmed by 6 bases and V by 1 base; bases with no gene match: 11. The CDR3 sequence is 16 residues long. Germline V gene data show CDR1 as MGHRA and CDR2 as YSYEKL. The CDR3 DNA is TGCGCCAGCAGCCAAGCCCTGACAGGGTGGGGGAAGACCCAGTACTTC. It specifies CASSQALTGWGKTQYF.

There are a few counts of this clone. J is TRBJ1-3 and V is TRBV2; D remains unclear. From germline, CDR1 is SNHLY and CDR2 FYNNEI. The CDR3 has 13 amino acids. V lost 8 bases and J 0 bases, leaving 8 bases between the germline ends. CDR3 amino acids: CASVILSGNTIYF. CDR3 in DNA: TGTGCCAGCGTTATCCTCTCTGGAAACACCATATATTTT. Full variable domain (rest looked up from reference TRBV2 and TRBJ1-3): EPEVTQTPSHQVTQMGQEVILRCVPISNHLYFYWYRQILGQKVEFLVSFYNNEISEKSEIFDDQFSVERPDGSNFTLKIRSTKLEDSAMYFCASVILSGNTIYFGEGSWLTVV.

This chain uses TRBV29-1 with TRBJ1-2, with 9 bases lining up with TRBD1. V lost 4 bases and J lost 7; bases outside the gene matches: 4. The CDR3 runs to 12 residues. Per germline, CDR1 SQVTM and CDR2 ANQGSEA. For the CDR3, the DNA is TGCAGCGTTGCCGGGACAGGGATTGGCTACACCTTC. Protein: CSVAGTGIGYTF. The whole variable domain, remainder taken from reference TRBV29-1 and TRBJ1-2, is SAVISQKPSRDICQRGTSLTIQCQVDSQVTMMFWYRQQPGQSLTLIATANQGSEATYESGFVIDKFPISRPNLTFSTLTVSNMSPEDSSIYLCSVAGTGIGYTFGSGTRLTVV.

The chain recombines TRBV2 with TRBJ2-1, with a weak D call TRBD2 (5 bases). CDR3 length: 13 residues. Germline values: CDR1 SNHLY, CDR2 FYNNEI. Trimming shortened V by 2 bases and J by 5 bases, and 7 bases separated the two germline ends. The DNA of the CDR3 is TGTGCCAGCAGTGAAATGACTAACAATGAGCAGTTCTTC. Protein product: CASSEMTNNEQFF.

This sequence joins TRBV7-9 and TRBJ2-7; weak D call: TRBD1 (6 bases). The CDR3 length is 14 residues. Trimming shortened V by 1 base and J by 4 bases, and 11 bases separated the two germline ends. Germline V gene data show CDR1 as SEHNR and CDR2 as FQNEAQ (reference sequence). The DNA of the CDR3 is TGTGCCAGCAGCTTAGGCAGGGGTGGATACGAGCAGTACTTC. It translates to CASSLGRGGYEQYF.

The chain recombines TRBV5-8 with TRBJ1-1; 8 bases match TRBD1. The germline V gene has CDR1 SGHTS and CDR2 YDEGEE. V trimming: 4 bases; J trimming: 1 base; junction bases outside the gene matches: 6. CDR3 length: 15 residues. The chain's CDR3 is CASSPVGTGNTEAFF. In nucleotides, the CDR3 is TGTGCCAGCAGCCCTGTTGGGACAGGGAACACTGAAGCTTTCTTT.

The V and J genes are TRBV19 and TRBJ1-5; 10 bases agree with TRBD1. In germline, CDR1 is LNHDA, CDR2 SQIVND (reference sequence). The CDR3 extends over 16 amino acids. Trimming removed 5 bases from V and 7 bases from J; junction bases left unmatched: 11. CDR3 sequence (DNA): TGTGCCAGTAGTGCCCTAGACAGGGGGCGCGCACAGCCCCAGCATTTT. This codes for CASSALDRGRAQPQHF.

This CDR3 reads CASSLAHPRGKLEAFF. Here the CDR3 DNA reads TGTGCCAGCAGCTTAGCCCACCCGAGGGGGAAGTTAGAAGCTTTCTTT. The chain carries TRBV11-2 and TRBJ1-1; TRBD1 might be the D (6 bases). Trimming removed 1 base from V and 8 bases from J, with 20 bases in between. The CDR3 is made up of 16 amino acids. The V gene's germline CDR1 is SGHAT and CDR2 FQNNGV. The full variable domain, with the rest looked up from reference TRBV11-2 and TRBJ1-1, is EAGVAQSPRYKIIEKRQSVAFWCNPISGHATLYWYQQILGQGPKLLIQFQNNGVVDDSQLPKDRFSAERLKGVDSTLKIQPAKLEDSAVYLCASSLAHPRGKLEAFFGQGTRLTVV.

The chain has TRBV19 and TRBJ1-2, with 9 bases matching TRBD1. V trimming: 10 bases; J trimming: 2 bases; junction bases outside the gene matches: 5. The CDR3 loop spans 13 amino acids. Per the germline V gene, CDR1 is LNHDA and CDR2 is SQIVND (reference sequence). CDR3 nucleotide sequence: TGTGCCACCGCGGGGACAGGGAACTATGGCTACACCTTC. Its translation: CATAGTGNYGYTF.

The chain is built from TRBV27 and TRBJ1-4, with D perhaps TRBD1 (5 bases). This CDR3 has 16 amino acids. Trimming removed 5 bases from V and 7 bases from J, with 20 bases in between. Germline assignment: CDR1 MNHEY and CDR2 SMNVEV (reference sequence). This CDR3 is CASSQMRLVGGEKLFF. As DNA, the CDR3 is TGTGCCAGCAGTCAAATGAGACTCGTCGGGGGTGAAAAACTGTTTTTT. The full variable domain, rest sourced from reference TRBV27 and TRBJ1-4, is EAQVTQNPRYLITVTGKKLTVTCSQNMNHEYMSWYRQDPGLGLRQIYYSMNVEVTDKGDVPEGYKVSRKEKRNFPLILESPSPNQTSLYFCASSQMRLVGGEKLFFGSGTQLSVL.

This rearrangement joins TRBV27 to TRBJ1-1, with D possibly matching TRBD1 (6 bases). The germline CDR1 and CDR2 sequences are MNHEY and SMNVEV (reference sequence). Trimming removed 0 bases at V and 4 bases at J, with 12 bases between. The CDR3 covers 15 residues. The CDR3 loop reads CASSLSRGFGTEAFF. CDR3 DNA: TGTGCCAGCAGTTTATCGAGGGGGTTTGGCACTGAAGCTTTCTTT.

The V gene is TRBV27, the J gene TRBJ2-7, with TRBD2 identical over 14 bases. There are 16 residues in the CDR3. Germline CDR1 is MNHEY and CDR2 is SMNVEV (reference sequence). V lost 6 bases to trimming and J lost 2 bases; unmatched junction nucleotides: 6. CDR3 sequence: CASRFRLAGGPYEQYF. The CDR3 DNA is TGTGCCAGCAGGTTCAGACTAGCGGGAGGGCCCTACGAGCAGTACTTC.

This clone was seen just once. The rearrangement uses TRBV4-1 and TRBJ2-2; 7 positions agree with TRBD1. This CDR3 spans 16 amino acids. V was clipped by 2 bases and J by 5 bases; unmatched bases: 8. The germline V gene has CDR1 MGHRA and CDR2 YSYEKL. This chain's CDR3 is CASSQLQPGQTGELFF. The CDR3 nucleotides are TGCGCCAGCAGCCAACTACAGCCGGGACAGACCGGGGAGCTGTTTTTT.

The rearrangement links TRBV6-4 to TRBJ1-1; TRBD1 agrees at 10 bases. J was trimmed by 5 bases and V by 5 bases; bases with no gene match: 11. Germline V CDR1 and CDR2: MRHNA, SNTAGT. This CDR3 has 16 amino acids. CDR3 protein: CASSPMAGQGKTEAFF. For the CDR3, the DNA is TGTGCCAGCAGTCCCATGGCGGGACAGGGGAAGACTGAAGCTTTCTTT.

This chain joins TRBV5-1 and TRBJ2-5; D is perhaps TRBD1 (6 bases). The length of the CDR3 is 15 residues. Germline-derived CDR1 and CDR2 are SGHRS and YFSETQ. Trimming took 3 bases from V and 5 from J, leaving 17 bases between them. The chain's CDR3 is CASSSMPGTFETQYF. The CDR3 DNA sequence: TGCGCCAGCAGCTCCATGCCCGGGACATTTGAGACCCAGTACTTC. The variable domain in full, completed from reference TRBV5-1 and TRBJ2-5, reads KAGVTQTPRYLIKTRGQQVTLSCSPISGHRSVSWYQQTPGQGLQFLFEYFSETQRNKGNFPGRFSGRQFSNSRSEMNVSTLELGDSALYLCASSSMPGTFETQYFGPGTRLLVL.

The chain carries TRBV6-6 and TRBJ1-2, with D possibly matching TRBD1 (6 bases). This CDR3 comprises 15 residues. The V gene's germline CDR1 is MNHNY and CDR2 SVGAGI (reference sequence). Trimming removed 11 bases at V and 4 bases at J, with 23 bases between. CDR3 loop: CAGTQPGGRGYGYTF. CDR3 nucleotides: TGTGCCGGCACCCAACCGGGGGGCAGAGGCTATGGCTACACCTTC.

CDR3: CASSLFGGNSGNTIYF. The CDR3 nucleotides read TGTGCCAGCAGTTTATTTGGCGGCAACTCTGGAAACACCATATATTTT. J is TRBJ1-3 and V is TRBV28, with D hard to call. V lost 1 base and J lost 0, with 10 bases in between. CDR1 and CDR2 (germline): MDHEN, SYDVKM. CDR3 length equals 16 residues.